This T cell receptor beta chain originates from a study of T cells expressing NK-cell markers. TCRdb re-called the 5' RACE reads and catalogs CDR3 proteins one per entry, DNA excluded. Seen in this sample are about 450,000 distinct CDR3 sequences; the ten most common clones hold approximately 7%. The germline V gene has CDR1 LNHNV and CDR2 YYDKDF (reference sequence). There are 16 residues in the CDR3. The rearrangement joins TRBV15 to TRBJ2-1. The material sequenced was blood T cells: a sorted CD56 or NKG2C T cell subset, CD4+ or CD8+ T cells, or bulk PBMC T cells (not recorded which). The TCR sequence derives from a woman between 18 and 75 years old in good health. CDR3 sequence reads: CATSRGTGGSYNEQFF.